This T cell receptor (beta chain) was documented in a study of T cells in Graves' hyperthyroidism and ophthalmopathy. RNA transcripts were the template for amplifying TCR beta CDR3 regions. HTBI primers drove first-round RT-PCR of the TCR CDR3. A single record per CDR3 protein comes from TCRdb applying MiXCR to the multiplex PCR reads. The table lists a few hundred thousand distinct CDR3 sequences, more than 20% of them singletons. This clonotype was observed a handful of times. V was pared by 4 bases and J by 3 bases, with 14 bases between. The CDR3 covers 14 residues. Germline values: CDR1 SGHRS, CDR2 YFSETQ.

The sequenced sample was blood. The genes are TRBV5-1 and TRBJ2-7; D tentatively fits TRBD1 or TRBD2 (5 bases each). The TCR sequence derives from a man aged 18 to 30 with Graves' hyperthyroidism. The CDR3 nucleotides are TGCGCCAGCAGCCCCGGGACCCTCAACTACGAGCAGTACTTC. Translated: CASSPGTLNYEQYF. Supplemented by reference TRBV5-1 and TRBJ2-7, the full variable domain reads KAGVTQTPRYLIKTRGQQVTLSCSPISGHRSVSWYQQTPGQGLQFLFEYFSETQRNKGNFPGRFSGRQFSNSRSEMNVSTLELGDSALYLCASSPGTLNYEQYFGPGTRLTVT.